This TCR beta chain appears in the sequencing data of a study of early T cells in non-severe SARS-CoV-2 infection. Study-wide context: Chains were unpaired, as sequencing was done on bulk RNA from unsorted whole blood.

The library protocol tagged individual cDNA molecules with unique molecular identifiers. TCRdb processed the 5' RACE reads anew with MiXCR; each CDR3 protein has one entry. Of about 26,000 distinct CDR3 sequences listed, roughly 5% are singletons. Study-wide points: VDJdb-based matching was biased toward anti-spike CD8 responses and missed private and CD4 specificities.

V trimming: 4 bases; J trimming: 11 bases; junction bases outside the gene matches: 10. The CDR3 is made up of 14 amino acids. The V gene's germline CDR1 is SGHRS and CDR2 YFSETQ. About this clonotype itself: Its matching antigen is unknown.

This clonotype originated in an adult who was a healthcare worker with PCR-confirmed SARS-CoV-2 infection or an uninfected control (not recorded which). The rearrangement joins TRBV5-1 to TRBJ1-4, with TRBD1 matching over 8 bases. Material for sequencing was whole blood. This chain's CDR3 is CASSMAGGQGKLFF. CDR3 DNA: TGCGCCAGCAGCATGGCAGGGGGCCAGGGGAAACTGTTTTTT.